The 17 T cell receptor beta chains below all came from one sample that was sequenced in a study of cytomegalovirus exposure and HLA in healthy donors. Primers: 60 Vbeta forward and 13 Jbeta reverse. The assay was immunoSEQ multiplex PCR, and TCRdb's table has in-frame clones only and misses some. The top ten hold about 1.8% of the sample, which has roughly 220,000 clones, more than 65% seen once. Input material: PBMCs. These receptors were taken from a man aged 45 to 65 in good health and CMV-seronegative.

The rearrangement joins TRBV5-1 to TRBJ2-5; 9 bases align to TRBD1. The CDR3 is made up of 17 amino acids. V lost 0 bases, J lost 5 bases, and 11 bases stayed unmatched. Germline loops: CDR1 SGHRS, CDR2 YFSETQ. CDR3 DNA: TGCGCCAGCAGCTTGGCCTCGAGGACAGGGGCGGGGGAGACCCAGTACTTC. Residues: CASSLASRTGAGETQYF.

V gene TRBV27 combines with J gene TRBJ2-7, with 9 bases fitting TRBD1. Losses at the gene ends were 6 bases for V and 3 bases for J; bases not matched to a gene: 12. Germline V gene data show CDR1 as MNHEY and CDR2 as SMNVEV (reference sequence). The CDR3 length is 16 residues. The CDR3 DNA is TGTGCCAGCAGGCCCCTCCACCGGGACAGGGACTACGAGCAGTACTTC. As protein: CASRPLHRDRDYEQYF.

The J gene is TRBJ2-7, the V gene TRBV25-1, with 7 bases that match TRBD2. The V segment lost 1 base and the J segment 0 bases; nucleotides outside the gene matches: 6. The CDR3 is 16 amino acids. Germline V gene data show CDR1 as MGHDK and CDR2 as SYGVNS. The CDR3 DNA reads as TGTGCCAGCAGTGAATGGGGGGGGACGAGCTCCTACGAGCAGTACTTC. Encoded protein: CASSEWGGTSSYEQYF.

The chain joins TRBV6-4 to TRBJ1-2; D gene unclear. Germline values: CDR1 MRHNA, CDR2 SNTAGT. Deletions cut 2 bases from V and 3 bases from J, with 13 bases between. There are 15 residues in the CDR3. The CDR3, as DNA: TGTGCCAGCAGTGACGGCAGTGCAGGCGACTATGGCTACACCTTC. Its translation is CASSDGSAGDYGYTF.

The chain recombines TRBV28 with TRBJ2-7; 11 bases match TRBD2. Looked up from germline, CDR1 is MDHEN and CDR2 is SYDVKM. V trimming: 7 bases; J trimming: 4 bases; junction bases outside the gene matches: 6. This CDR3 region has 14 residues. As DNA, the CDR3 is TGTGCCAGCATGTTCGGGACTAGCGGATACGAGCAGTACTTC. Protein sequence: CASMFGTSGYEQYF.

The chain carries TRBV27 and TRBJ2-7; D gene unclear. The ends were cut back, 5 bases at V and 0 bases at J, with 2 bases in the middle. Germline V gene data show CDR1 as MNHEY and CDR2 as SMNVEV (reference sequence). The CDR3 consists of 11 residues. In DNA form, the CDR3 reads TGTGCCAGCAGTCTCTCCTACGAGCAGTACTTC. Encoded protein: CASSLSYEQYF.

The rearrangement links TRBV28 to TRBJ2-1, with D possibly matching TRBD2 (5 bases). V dropped 8 bases and J dropped 10 bases, with 15 bases sitting between them. There are 12 residues in the CDR3. Germline values: CDR1 MDHEN, CDR2 SYDVKM. The chain's CDR3 is CASVGGPGEQFF. In nucleotides, the CDR3 is TGTGCCAGCGTGGGTGGCCCGGGGGAGCAGTTCTTC.

This clone has only one observation. The chain has TRBV28 and TRBJ1-1, with TRBD1 matching over 10 bases. V shed 5 bases, J shed 3 bases, and the junction held 6 bases outside the gene matches. CDR3 length equals 15 residues. CDR1 MDHEN and CDR2 SYDVKM come from the germline V gene. CDR3 bases: TGTGCCAGCAGTAAACCGACAGGGGGCTACACTGAAGCTTTCTTT. Residues: CASSKPTGGYTEAFF.

The CDR3 region is CASSPDSYSYEQYF. DNA for the CDR3: TGTGCCAGCAGCCCAGACAGTTATTCCTACGAGCAGTACTTC. This sequence joins TRBV5-4 and TRBJ2-7, with a weak D call TRBD1 (5 bases). The CDR3 is 14 amino acids. Between the trimmed V and J ends, which lost 4 bases and 1 base, there was a span of 12 bases. Germline CDR1 SGHNT, CDR2 YYREEE (reference sequence).

The CDR3 sequence: CASSIGGDFYGYTF. In DNA, the CDR3 is TGTGCCAGTAGTATAGGAGGAGATTTCTATGGCTACACCTTC. This chain uses TRBV19 with TRBJ1-2, with D hard to call. Germline V gives CDR1 LNHDA, CDR2 SQIVND (reference sequence). Trimming cost V 1 base and J 4 bases, with 10 bases left between them. The CDR3 covers 14 residues.

The chain joins TRBV28 to TRBJ2-1; 10 nucleotides align to TRBD2. Trimming took 11 bases from V and 8 from J; bases not matched to a gene: 6. The CDR3 sequence is 12 residues long. Looked up from germline, CDR1 is MDHEN and CDR2 is SYDVKM. The CDR3 sequence: CAGSGRADEQFF. DNA of the CDR3: TGTGCCGGGAGCGGGAGGGCCGATGAGCAGTTCTTC.

The chain joins TRBV19 to TRBJ2-5, with TRBD2 identical over 9 bases. Germline V gene sequence: CDR1 LNHDA, CDR2 SQIVND (reference sequence). The V gene end was trimmed by 3 bases and the J gene end by 5 bases; junction bases not matched to a gene: 10. This CDR3 has 16 amino acids. The CDR3 nucleotides are TGTGCCAGTAGTATTTATAGCGGGAGTATCCAGGAGACCCAGTACTTC. This codes for CASSIYSGSIQETQYF.

The chain has TRBV19 and TRBJ2-7, with a tentative D call TRBD2 (5 bases). The V end lost 6 bases, the J end lost 2 bases, and 14 bases lay between the germline ends. Looked up from germline, CDR1 is LNHDA and CDR2 is SQIVND (reference sequence). There are 14 residues in the CDR3. The chain's CDR3 is CASSPDWRAYEQYF. For the CDR3, the DNA is TGTGCCAGTAGCCCGGACTGGCGAGCCTACGAGCAGTACTTC. The full variable domain, completed using reference TRBV19 and TRBJ2-7, is DGGITQSPKYLFRKEGQNVTLSCEQNLNHDAMYWYRQDPGQGLRLIYYSQIVNDFQKGDIAEGYSVSREKKESFPLTVTSAQKNPTAFYLCASSPDWRAYEQYFGPGTRLTVT.

This clone has only a few counts. J is TRBJ2-7 and V is TRBV2; maybe TRBD2 (6 bases). Trimming shortened V by 6 bases and J by 3 bases, and 12 bases separated the two germline ends. The CDR3 is made up of 13 amino acids. The germline V gene has CDR1 SNHLY and CDR2 FYNNEI. For the CDR3, the DNA is TGTGCCAGCAGGACGGGACTTGGCTACGAGCAGTACTTC. The encoded protein is CASRTGLGYEQYF. The full variable domain, rest sourced from reference TRBV2 and TRBJ2-7, is EPEVTQTPSHQVTQMGQEVILRCVPISNHLYFYWYRQILGQKVEFLVSFYNNEISEKSEIFDDQFSVERPDGSNFTLKIRSTKLEDSAMYFCASRTGLGYEQYFGPGTRLTVT.

The chain recombines TRBV6-5 with TRBJ2-1, with 7 positions matching TRBD2. Per germline, CDR1 MNHEY and CDR2 SVGAGI. This CDR3 spans 16 amino acids. Trimming took 4 bases from V and 0 from J; bases not matched to a gene: 6. The CDR3 reads CASSLIAGHSYNEQFF. The CDR3 DNA reads TGTGCCAGCAGTTTAATAGCGGGTCACTCCTACAATGAGCAGTTCTTC.

This clone has only a few counts. This chain joins TRBV6-6 and TRBJ2-7; TRBD1 might be the D (6 bases). V lost 6 bases and J 6 bases, leaving 12 bases between the germline ends. This CDR3 is built from 12 residues. CDR1 and CDR2 from the germline V gene are MNHNY and SVGAGI (reference sequence). CDR3 in DNA: TGTGCCAGCAGACCAACAGGGAGCGAGCAGTACTTC. It encodes CASRPTGSEQYF.

The CDR3 reads CASSLSLAGNTDTQYF. For the CDR3, the DNA is TGTGCCAGCAGCTTAAGTCTAGCGGGGAACACAGATACGCAGTATTTT. The rearrangement links TRBV7-6 to TRBJ2-3; 9 positions match TRBD2. The germline V gene has CDR1 SGHVS and CDR2 FNYEAQ. Trimming at V came to 2 bases and at J to 2 bases, leaving 5 bases not matched to a gene. This CDR3 is built from 16 residues.